This TCR beta chain was recovered during a study of the immune and genomic landscape of osteosarcoma (dated by TCRdb to the early 2020s). In terms of the full investigation: A total of 40 to 55 pediatric and adult patients with high-grade osteosarcoma made up the overall cohort, and the median age at diagnosis was roughly 30 years (range roughly 5-85). The cohort was enriched for poor-risk disease, as unfavorable pathologic response to standard therapy was shown in more than 71% of the cohort and roughly 70% of the cohort were deceased. In the overall cohort, about 60% of patients were male, and roughly 75% had localized disease at diagnosis. To define immunogenic potential, the study profiled osteosarcoma specimens using whole genome, RNA and T-cell receptor sequencing, along with immunohistochemistry and reverse phase protein arrays. To characterize the osteosarcoma immunogenomic landscape, TCR sequencing results were integrated with transcriptome, protein array and immunostaining data. An explanation for the limited clinical activity of immune checkpoint inhibitors in osteosarcoma was sought in the study. Each of three patients provided a couple of samples from the same tumor site.

Results the study describes overall, beyond this receptor: No statistical method determined sample size because osteosarcoma is rare and all possible samples were collected. Productive TCR clonality was low overall, averaging around 0.082 with a maximum of roughly 0.3, suggesting limited T-cell clonal expansion. Matched blood was collected from only a couple of patients, alongside the frozen tumor specimens. Rather than matched normal tissue, external data from normal skin and healthy peripheral blood provided the clonality benchmarks. In five cases a single hyperexpanded clone dominated the repertoire, and each of those five cases had fewer than 100 T-cell clonotypes. TCR productive clonality was greater in the immune-hot C3 cluster than in the cold C1 cluster, although TCR productive clonality remained low overall.

The tumors sampled were post-treatment primary, local recurrence and metastasis specimens taken from patients with a poor prognosis. TCR beta chain CDR3 regions were immunosequenced using the ImmunoSEQ Assay (Adaptive Biotechnologies). Per the source publication's procedure: The ImmunoSEQ Analyzer platform was used to export TCRB rearrangements, read counts, read proportions and gene usage. T-cell clonality was calculated on productive rearrangements as 1 minus Pielou's evenness. In the clonal space homeostasis analysis, clonotypes were grouped as rare, small, medium, large or hyperexpanded (0.01 to 1 of the repertoire). TCR productive clonality was compared across immune clusters C1, C2 and C3 using the Wilcoxon rank sum test. TCRdb retrieved this table from immuneACCESS and kept in-frame rearrangements only. Not all clones are present; in checked studies, unresolved V genes account for under half, and no reason is known for the remainder. That table is the source of V, J and clone size, and D and trimming were worked out from the DNA. Counted in this sample were more than 8,000 clones; about 72% of them appeared once. Around 19% of the sample is in the top ten clones.

Including the terminal cysteine and phenylalanine, the CDR3 comprises 15 residues. Left in the record is the CDR3 DNA by itself, 45 bases read in frame from the first base. Trimming removed 7 bases from V and 1 base from J; the gene matches leave 6 bases unexplained. The germline V gene specifies SNHLY as CDR1 and FYNNEI as CDR2. In the case of this clone: Its antigen target is currently unknown. The record has no base qualities; no much larger clone is one base away.

Recombination joined TRBV2 with TRBJ2-4; the central 8 bases match TRBD2. The sample taken for sequencing was osteosarcoma tumor tissue from the lung. The TCR comes from a human donor with osteosarcoma. The CDR3 amino acid sequence is: CASTGGRVAKNIQYF. At the DNA level, the sequence is TGTGCCAGCACGGGAGGGAGGGTGGCCAAAAACATTCAGTACTTC. The full variable domain, with segments outside the CDR3 supplied by the reference TRBV2 and TRBJ2-4 proteins, appears as EPEVTQTPSHQVTQMGQEVILRCVPISNHLYFYWYRQILGQKVEFLVSFYNNEISEKSEIFDDQFSVERPDGSNFTLKIRSTKLEDSAMYFCASTGGRVAKNIQYFGAGTRLSVL.